This T cell receptor (beta chain) derives from a study of naive and memory T cell subsets. Whole-study findings and limits: Naive repertoires, especially CD8, held a few larger clonotypes, possibly memory cells re-expressing CD45RA.

The CDR3 is 15 residues long. The germline gives CDR1 KGHDR, CDR2 SFDVKD. Trimming removed 4 bases from V and 7 bases from J; junction bases left unmatched: 7. In the case of this clonotype: Its matching antigen is unknown.

Two oligonucleotides, mixed equimolar, formed the beta constant-region primer covering TRBC1 and TRBC2. Each CDR3 protein is one row after TCRdb ran MiXCR on the UMI-ligation and nested PCR reads. The repertoire holds some 150,000 distinct CDR3 sequences, with about 17% as singletons. The receptor comes from a human donor in good health. Sequencing was performed on naive CD4+ T cells from blood. The genes are TRBV24-1 and TRBJ2-1; 9 bases fit TRBD2. CDR3: CATSEVAGARNEQFF. The CDR3 DNA follows: TGTGCCACCAGTGAGGTAGCGGGAGCGAGAAATGAGCAGTTCTTC.